These T cell receptor beta chains were read from a single sample in a study of blood T cells in healthy people across ages. TCRdb fed the 5' RACE reads into MiXCR, producing one record per CDR3 protein. Among some 1.5 million distinct CDR3 sequences listed, 35% to 45% were seen once. The sequencing sample was made of blood. The receptors come from a woman aged 18-29 years in good health. CDR3s leave out the opening cysteine and the closing phenylalanine or tryptophan.

V	CDR3
TRBV5-1	ASSFVQGGTEAF
TRBV29-1	SVARGIYGYT
TRBV12-3/TRBV12-4	ASSLRHLNYGYT
TRBV4-1	ASSQEGSSNQPQH
TRBV12-3/TRBV12-4	ASSPQGPETQY
TRBV4-2	ASSQEEQTGGIYEQY
TRBV10-3	AISHSPPDTQY
TRBV4-3	ASSQGLAGDPTDTQY
TRBV25-1	ASSVPGSEAF
TRBV5-1	ASSLGTAEEETQY
TRBV5-1	ASSRGSGESTDTQY
TRBV3-1	ASSTDGLYGYT
TRBV4-3	ASSQDSRRAYEQY
TRBV29-1	SVDTSASSYNEQF
TRBV7-2	ASSLSATNEKLF
TRBV29-1	SVRDRGLTSYNEQY
TRBV29-1	SVTEAHSASYGYT
TRBV20-1	SARDQGDYGYT
TRBV12-3/TRBV12-4	ASSLAGAAYGYT
TRBV18	ASSPGRGRYYEQY
TRBV9	ASSVDVGGFRFRETQY
TRBV29-1	SVRQGGETQY
TRBV20-1	SARDPVGNTGELF
TRBV10-1	ASSDGQIRTDTQY
TRBV3-1	ASSHRGQGGNEQF
TRBV2	ASKTAVSSYEQY
TRBV29-1	SVVGEDTDTQY
TRBV4-1	ASSQGDWFTDTQY
TRBV7-2	ASSLGLAGGQDTDTQY
TRBV7-3	ASSLIKGDRETQY
TRBV2	ASSENSNSGNTIY
TRBV29-1	SVGSLAGGTDTQY
TRBV7-9	SSSLGVADNEQF
TRBV12-3/TRBV12-4	ASSLWPEETQY
TRBV20-1	SARDQGGRNTEAF
TRBV29-1	SVFISGANVLT
TRBV24-1	ATSERDKNYGYT
TRBV12-3/TRBV12-4	ASTIAGFGYEQY
TRBV20-1	SAHDPGRSMNTEAF
TRBV4-2	ASSQRQSGSEAF
TRBV13	ASALMQGLAAF